This note documents a single TCR beta chain sequence. The antigen is not known. Whoever was chosen for sequencing had shown CD8+CD57+ cell expansion by flow cytometry. Everyone among the patients had severe acquired aplastic anemia. Profiling that covered TCR beta VDJ and CDR3 relied on genomic DNA as its template. In TCRdb, the reads were re-called with MiXCR into one record per CDR3 protein. This sample yields about 58,000 distinct CDR3 sequences, of which roughly 60% are seen a single time; around 15% belongs to the top ten. The data stem from a study of CD8+CD57+ T cells in acquired aplastic anemia. Points from the study as a whole: Comparison of patients with controls identified twenty-nine shared CD8+ CDR3 sequences.

V lost 1 base to trimming and J lost 3 bases, with 9 bases between them. The length of the CDR3 is 14 residues. CDR1 SGHVS and CDR2 FNYEAQ come from the germline V gene. Sequencing used sorted CD4+, CD8+, or CD8+CD57+ T cells (not recorded which) from PBMCs. The chain uses TRBV7-6 and TRBJ1-1, with D uncertain. The receptor was derived from a human donor with aplastic anemia. The CDR3 region has the DNA TGTGCCAGCAGCTTAGAACAAAGGGACACTGAAGCTTTCTTT. It translates to CASSLEQRDTEAFF.